These 27 T cell receptor beta chains originate from one sample sequenced in a study of cytomegalovirus exposure and HLA in healthy donors. A multiplex PCR was run with 60 Vbeta primers and 13 Jbeta primers. The method was immunoSEQ multiplex PCR; TCRdb's version includes in-frame clones alone and lacks a portion of them. This table holds about 150,000 clones, roughly 83% found once. Sequences were obtained from PBMCs. These receptor sequences come from a human donor in good health.

The J gene is TRBJ1-4, the V gene TRBV7-2; weak D call: TRBD1 (6 bases). The V and J ends lost 2 bases and 7 bases respectively, with 14 bases between them. There are 15 residues in the CDR3. Germline lookup yields CDR1 SGHTA and CDR2 FQGNSA. The CDR3 region has the DNA TGTGCCAGCAGCTTATTTACAGGGACGGCTGAAAAACTGTTTTTT. It encodes CASSLFTGTAEKLFF.

This rearrangement joins TRBV15 to TRBJ2-5; D is uncertain. CDR1 LNHNV and CDR2 YYDKDF come from the germline V gene (reference sequence). The CDR3 is 13 residues long. Trimming pared 3 bases from V and 5 bases from J, leaving 10 bases between. CDR3 in amino acids: CATSRVGAETQYF. In nucleotides, the CDR3 is TGTGCCACCAGCAGGGTGGGCGCGGAGACCCAGTACTTC.

The rearrangement links TRBV5-4 to TRBJ2-7; 9 positions agree with TRBD2. The V gene's germline CDR1 is SGHNT and CDR2 YYREEE (reference sequence). This CDR3 is 14 amino acids long. Unmatched junction bases numbered 7, after V lost 2 bases and J lost 7 bases. The CDR3, as DNA: TGTGCCAGCAGCTTCGGCGGGGGGGCGGGGGAGCAGTACTTC. Protein sequence: CASSFGGGAGEQYF.

V and J are TRBV5-6 and TRBJ2-5, with 7 bases aligning to TRBD1. The CDR3 consists of 13 residues. The germline V gene encodes CDR1 SGHDT and CDR2 YYEEEE. V lost 0 bases to trimming and J lost 6 bases; unmatched junction nucleotides: 2. The CDR3 region is CASSLVQGKTQYF. The DNA of the CDR3 is TGTGCCAGCAGCTTGGTACAGGGGAAGACCCAGTACTTC. Full variable domain (missing parts from reference TRBV5-6 and TRBJ2-5): DAGVTQSPTHLIKTRGQQVTLRCSPKSGHDTVSWYQQALGQGPQFIFQYYEEEERQRGNFPDRFSGHQFPNYSSELNVNALLLGDSALYLCASSLVQGKTQYFGPGTRLLVL.

Of note for this clone: One junction end disagrees with the germline gene, perhaps due to a read error. This sequence joins TRBV4-2 and TRBJ1-5, with 8 nucleotides matching TRBD1. The CDR3 length is 17 residues. Germline CDR1 reads LGHNA; CDR2 reads YNFKEQ. The CDR3 nucleotides read TGTGCCAGCAACCAAGTACGGGGACAGGATAGCAATCAGCCCCAGCATTTT. Translated, it gives CASNQVRGQDSNQPQHF.

With regard to this clone: It is likely a read error, because the conserved phenylalanine at the end of the CDR3 is missing. The DNA is left out, because the CDR3 cannot be placed on it with certainty; the CDR3 is given as TCRdb lists it. The rearrangement uses TRBV20-1 and TRBJ2-7; the table assigns TRBD1, which was not confirmed against the DNA. CDR1 is DFQATT, CDR2 SNEGSKA, per germline (reference sequence). The CDR3 sequence runs 9 residues, both termini included. CDR3 in amino acids: CSASPGTVY.

The rearrangement links TRBV7-2 to TRBJ2-3; D unresolved. The V and J ends lost 1 base and 0 bases respectively, with 5 bases between them. CDR1 SGHTA and CDR2 FQGNSA come from the germline V gene. This CDR3 has 14 residues. Here the CDR3 DNA reads TGTGCCAGCAGCTTAGGGCTTAGCACAGATACGCAGTATTTT. Translating gives CASSLGLSTDTQYF.

The rearrangement uses TRBV6-5 and TRBJ1-4, with D perhaps TRBD1 (5 bases). Germline V gives CDR1 MNHEY, CDR2 SVGAGI. Trimming took off 6 bases at V and 7 bases at J, with 15 bases between the two ends. This CDR3 has 14 residues. The CDR3 loop is CASSPGTAGEKLFF. The CDR3 DNA reads TGTGCCAGCAGCCCCGGGACTGCGGGTGAAAAACTGTTTTTT.

The chain employs TRBV5-4 and TRBJ2-6; D possibly corresponds to TRBD1 (6 bases). The CDR3 consists of 17 residues. Per germline, CDR1 SGHNT and CDR2 YYREEE (reference sequence). V was shortened by 0 bases and J by 0 bases, with 10 bases between the two germline ends. The CDR3 here is CASSLGQVSSGANVLTF. The CDR3 coding sequence is TGTGCCAGCAGCTTGGGACAGGTGTCCTCTGGGGCCAACGTCCTGACTTTC.

This chain uses TRBV4-2 with TRBJ2-1; 8 nucleotides agree with TRBD2. CDR1 LGHNA and CDR2 YNFKEQ come from the germline V gene. The ends lost 0 bases at V and 1 base at J; junction bases unmatched: 5. The CDR3 spans 17 residues. The CDR3 protein is CASSQDSSGESYNEQFF. The CDR3 DNA is TGTGCCAGCAGCCAAGATAGTAGCGGGGAATCCTACAATGAGCAGTTCTTC.

The chain combines TRBV11-3 with TRBJ2-3; 9 bases line up with TRBD1. Germline V gives CDR1 SGHNT, CDR2 YENEEA. CDR3 length equals 15 residues. After removal of 4 bases from V and 5 bases from J, the junction contained 7 bases not matched to a gene. In DNA form, the CDR3 reads TGTGCCAGCAGCTGCGGACAGGGGAGGTTAGATACGCAGTATTTT. Translating gives CASSCGQGRLDTQYF. Full variable domain (remainder filled in from reference TRBV11-3 and TRBJ2-3): EAGVVQSPRYKIIEKKQPVAFWCNPISGHNTLYWYLQNLGQGPELLIRYENEEAVDDSQLPKDRFSAERLKGVDSTLKIQPAELGDSAVYLCASSCGQGRLDTQYFGPGTRLTVL.

V gene TRBV15 combines with J gene TRBJ1-5; 7 nucleotides agree with TRBD1. The CDR3 runs 19 residues. CDR1 is LNHNV, CDR2 YYDKDF, per germline (reference sequence). V lost 1 base, J lost 0 bases, and 12 bases stayed unmatched. The CDR3 loop reads CATSRARRQGTFSNQPQHF. CDR3 nucleotides: TGTGCCACCAGCAGAGCGAGGAGACAGGGTACCTTTAGCAATCAGCCCCAGCATTTT.

This clone was recorded a few times. The genes are TRBV5-1 and TRBJ2-1; 7 positions match TRBD2. The CDR3 runs 17 residues. V trimming: 0 bases; J trimming: 2 bases; junction bases outside the gene matches: 8. CDR1 and CDR2 (germline): SGHRS, YFSETQ. For the CDR3, the DNA is TGCGCCAGCAGCTTGGAATGGTGGGGGGGACCCTACAATGAGCAGTTCTTC. This sequence encodes CASSLEWWGGPYNEQFF. The full variable domain, with the rest looked up from reference TRBV5-1 and TRBJ2-1, is KAGVTQTPRYLIKTRGQQVTLSCSPISGHRSVSWYQQTPGQGLQFLFEYFSETQRNKGNFPGRFSGRQFSNSRSEMNVSTLELGDSALYLCASSLEWWGGPYNEQFFGPGTRLTVL.

A note on this clone: Other nucleotide sequences from this sample produce the same CDR3. The CDR3 here is CASSLGGSSYEQYF. The CDR3 DNA reads as TGCGCCAGCAGCCTCGGCGGATCCAGCTACGAGCAGTACTTC. V is TRBV5-1 and J is TRBJ2-7; no clear D gene. There are 14 residues in the CDR3. Trimming shortened V by 4 bases and J by 3 bases, and 14 bases separated the two germline ends. CDR1 and CDR2 from the germline V gene are SGHRS and YFSETQ. The full variable domain, its missing parts supplied by reference TRBV5-1 and TRBJ2-7, is KAGVTQTPRYLIKTRGQQVTLSCSPISGHRSVSWYQQTPGQGLQFLFEYFSETQRNKGNFPGRFSGRQFSNSRSEMNVSTLELGDSALYLCASSLGGSSYEQYFGPGTRLTVT.

The chain employs TRBV10-1 and TRBJ2-7; the match to TRBD1 covers 9 bases. The CDR3 contains 15 residues. V was clipped by 3 bases and J by 2 bases; unmatched bases: 5. Germline-derived CDR1 and CDR2 are WNHNN and SYGVQD (reference sequence). CDR3: CASSDGQGITYEQYF. The CDR3 DNA is TGCGCCAGCAGTGACGGACAGGGGATAACCTACGAGCAGTACTTC.

V gene TRBV4-3 combines with J gene TRBJ2-5, with no clear D. Germline V CDR1 and CDR2: LGHNA, YSLEER. This CDR3 comprises 15 residues. Trimming took 0 bases from V and 5 from J, leaving 13 bases between them. DNA of the CDR3: TGCGCCAGCAGCCAAGACCCGGCTAGGTCGGAGACCCAGTACTTC. Residues: CASSQDPARSETQYF.

This sequence joins TRBV30 and TRBJ1-6; D not certain. Germline V gives CDR1 GTSNPN, CDR2 SVGIG (reference sequence). There are 15 residues in the CDR3. The V end lost 4 bases, the J end lost 15 bases, and 25 bases lay between the germline ends. DNA for the CDR3: TGTGCCTGGACCTCGAGGGTGGATTCAAGTTCTCGCCTCCACTTT. Amino acid sequence: CAWTSRVDSSSRLHF.

V gene TRBV27 combines with J gene TRBJ2-3; 7 bases agree with TRBD2. Germline CDR1 reads MNHEY; CDR2 reads SMNVEV (reference sequence). The length of the CDR3 is 15 residues. The junction had 5 bases not matched to a gene; V was cut back by 5 bases and J by 0 bases. The CDR3 region is CASSKSAGSTDTQYF. CDR3 DNA: TGTGCCAGCAGTAAGTCAGCGGGGAGCACAGATACGCAGTATTTT.

This chain connects TRBV28 to TRBJ2-7; a weak D match, TRBD2 (6 bases). The germline CDR1 and CDR2 sequences are MDHEN and SYDVKM. CDR3 length equals 14 residues. Trimming left V 3 bases short and J 2 bases short, with 11 bases between. CDR3 sequence reads: CASSLPAGPYEQYF. The CDR3 region has the DNA TGTGCCAGCAGTTTGCCGGCGGGACCCTACGAGCAGTACTTC.

This clone was seen a few times. The V and J genes are TRBV19 and TRBJ2-1, with 12 bases aligning to TRBD1. Trimming removed 8 bases from V and 7 bases from J; junction bases left unmatched: 6. The V gene's germline CDR1 is LNHDA and CDR2 SQIVND (reference sequence). The CDR3 covers 14 residues. The chain's CDR3 is CASQGQGALNEQFF. The CDR3 region has the DNA TGTGCCAGTCAGGGACAGGGGGCGCTGAATGAGCAGTTCTTC.

V gene TRBV9 combines with J gene TRBJ2-7; D perhaps matches TRBD2 (5 bases). From germline, CDR1 is SGDLS and CDR2 YYNGEE. V lost 1 base to trimming and J lost 6 bases, with 20 bases between them. This CDR3 is 16 amino acids long. CDR3 bases: TGTGCCAGCAGCGTAACCGGAAGTGGGAGAGGGCGCGAGCAGTACTTC. This encodes CASSVTGSGRGREQYF.

The chain recombines TRBV19 with TRBJ1-5; D perhaps matches TRBD1 (5 bases). The germline CDR1 and CDR2 sequences are LNHDA and SQIVND (reference sequence). The CDR3 extends over 19 amino acids. The V and J ends lost 6 bases and 4 bases respectively, with 28 bases between them. The CDR3 loop is CASSFLNMRATELNQPQHF. The CDR3 DNA reads as TGTGCCAGTAGCTTTTTAAACATGCGCGCGACAGAGCTTAATCAGCCCCAGCATTTT.

The rearrangement uses TRBV7-2 and TRBJ2-1, with D uncertain. V lost 2 bases, J lost 2 bases, and 13 bases lay in between. CDR1 SGHTA and CDR2 FQGNSA come from the germline V gene. This CDR3 comprises 16 residues. CDR3: CASSLNSGQAYNEQFF. The CDR3 region has the DNA TGTGCCAGCAGCTTAAATAGTGGCCAGGCCTACAATGAGCAGTTCTTC.

This clone was counted only a few times. The gene calls are TRBV6-5 and TRBJ1-1; D gene ambiguous. Germline V gene lookup returns CDR1 MNHEY and CDR2 SVGAGI. V was cut by 5 bases and J by 5 bases, with 12 bases left in between. The CDR3 has 13 amino acids. The CDR3 protein is CASSPGRGTEAFF. CDR3 nucleotide sequence: TGTGCCAGCAGTCCTGGGCGGGGAACTGAAGCTTTCTTT.

This clone turned up a few times. This chain connects TRBV28 to TRBJ2-7, with 7 bases that match TRBD1. Losses at the gene ends were 2 bases for V and 2 bases for J; bases not matched to a gene: 3. CDR1 and CDR2 from the germline V gene are MDHEN and SYDVKM. There are 14 residues in the CDR3. CDR3 loop: CASSLGDRTYEQYF. Here the CDR3 DNA reads TGTGCCAGCAGTTTAGGGGACAGAACCTACGAGCAGTACTTC.

V and J are TRBV27 and TRBJ2-2, with TRBD2 matching 11 bases. The CDR3 has 15 residues. The ends lost 5 bases at V and 7 bases at J; junction bases unmatched: 6. CDR1 is MNHEY and CDR2 is SMNVEV in the germline V gene (reference sequence). CDR3 region: CASSPLAGGDGELFF. The CDR3 nucleotides are TGTGCCAGCAGTCCTCTAGCGGGGGGTGACGGGGAGCTGTTTTTT.

This clone has more than one count but fewer than ten. The chain joins TRBV5-1 to TRBJ2-7, with D maybe TRBD1 (6 bases). The V gene's germline CDR1 is SGHRS and CDR2 YFSETQ. The V and J ends lost 3 bases and 5 bases respectively, with 9 bases between them. This CDR3 region has 12 residues. As DNA, the CDR3 is TGCGCCAGCAGCTCCGACAGGCACGAGCAGTACTTC. This gives the protein CASSSDRHEQYF.